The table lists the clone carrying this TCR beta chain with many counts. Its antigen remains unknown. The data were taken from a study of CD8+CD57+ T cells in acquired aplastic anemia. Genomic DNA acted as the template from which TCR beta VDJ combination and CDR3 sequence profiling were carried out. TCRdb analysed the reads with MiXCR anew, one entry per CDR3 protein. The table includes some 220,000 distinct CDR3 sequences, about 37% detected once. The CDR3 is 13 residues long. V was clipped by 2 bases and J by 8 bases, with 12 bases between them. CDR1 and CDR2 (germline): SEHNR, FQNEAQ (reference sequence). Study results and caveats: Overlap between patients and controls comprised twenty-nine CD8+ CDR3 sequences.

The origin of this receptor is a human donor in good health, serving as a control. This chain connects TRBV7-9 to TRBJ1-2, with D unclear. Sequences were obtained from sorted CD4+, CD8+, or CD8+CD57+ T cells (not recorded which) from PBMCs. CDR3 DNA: TGTGCCAGCAGCTTATCGTGGGAAATCGGCTACACCTTC. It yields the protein CASSLSWEIGYTF.